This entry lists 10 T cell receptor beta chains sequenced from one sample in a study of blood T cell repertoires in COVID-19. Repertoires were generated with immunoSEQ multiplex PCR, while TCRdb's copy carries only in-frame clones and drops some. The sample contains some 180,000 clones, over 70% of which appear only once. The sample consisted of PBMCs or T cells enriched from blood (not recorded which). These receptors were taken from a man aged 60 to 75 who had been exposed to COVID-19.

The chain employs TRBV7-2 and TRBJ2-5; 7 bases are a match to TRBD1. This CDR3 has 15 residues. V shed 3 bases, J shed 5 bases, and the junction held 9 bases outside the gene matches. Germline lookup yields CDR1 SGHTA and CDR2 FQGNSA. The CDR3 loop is CASSLGIGGGETQYF. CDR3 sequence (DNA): TGTGCCAGCAGCTTGGGAATAGGGGGCGGGGAGACCCAGTACTTC.

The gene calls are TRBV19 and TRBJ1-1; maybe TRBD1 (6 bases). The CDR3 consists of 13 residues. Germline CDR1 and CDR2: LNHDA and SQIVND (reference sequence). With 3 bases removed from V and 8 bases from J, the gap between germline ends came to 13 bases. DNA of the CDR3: TGTGCCAGTAGTATTCTTGGGGGCAGGGAAGCTTTCTTT. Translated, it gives CASSILGGREAFF.

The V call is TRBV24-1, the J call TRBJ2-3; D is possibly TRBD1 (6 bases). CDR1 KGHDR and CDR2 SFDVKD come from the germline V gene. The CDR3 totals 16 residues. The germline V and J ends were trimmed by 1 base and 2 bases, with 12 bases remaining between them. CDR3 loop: CATSDFGAGDTDTQYF. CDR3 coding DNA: TGTGCCACCAGTGATTTTGGGGCAGGGGACACAGATACGCAGTATTTT.

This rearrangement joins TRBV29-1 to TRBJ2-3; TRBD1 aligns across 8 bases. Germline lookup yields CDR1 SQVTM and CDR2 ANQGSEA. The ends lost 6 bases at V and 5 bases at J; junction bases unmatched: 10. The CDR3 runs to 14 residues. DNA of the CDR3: TGCAGCGTCCAGGCGGACAGGGCGAGAGATACGCAGTATTTT. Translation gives CSVQADRARDTQYF.

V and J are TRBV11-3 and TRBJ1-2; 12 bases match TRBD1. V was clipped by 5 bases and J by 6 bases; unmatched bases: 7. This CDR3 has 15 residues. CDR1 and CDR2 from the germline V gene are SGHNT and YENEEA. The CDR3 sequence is CASSPGTGGKDGYTF. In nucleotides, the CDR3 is TGTGCCAGCAGCCCCGGGACAGGGGGCAAGGATGGCTACACCTTC.

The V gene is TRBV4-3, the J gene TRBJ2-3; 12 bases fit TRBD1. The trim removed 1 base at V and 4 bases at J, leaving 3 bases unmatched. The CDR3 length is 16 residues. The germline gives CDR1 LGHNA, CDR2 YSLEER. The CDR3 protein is CASSQGDRGLADTQYF. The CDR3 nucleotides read TGCGCCAGCAGCCAAGGGGACAGGGGGCTGGCAGATACGCAGTATTTT.

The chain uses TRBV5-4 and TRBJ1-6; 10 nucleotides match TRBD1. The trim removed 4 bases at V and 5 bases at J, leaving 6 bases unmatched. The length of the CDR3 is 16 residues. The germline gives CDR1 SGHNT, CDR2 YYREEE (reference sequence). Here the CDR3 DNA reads TGTGCCAGCAGCGCGGGACAGGGGAGGCATAATTCACCCCTCCACTTT. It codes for CASSAGQGRHNSPLHF.

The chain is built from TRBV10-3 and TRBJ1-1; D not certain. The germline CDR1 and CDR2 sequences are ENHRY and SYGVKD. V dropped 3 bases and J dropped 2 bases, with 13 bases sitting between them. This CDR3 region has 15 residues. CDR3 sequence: CAISEAGVYNTEAFF. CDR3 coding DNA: TGTGCCATCAGTGAAGCCGGAGTTTATAACACTGAAGCTTTCTTT.

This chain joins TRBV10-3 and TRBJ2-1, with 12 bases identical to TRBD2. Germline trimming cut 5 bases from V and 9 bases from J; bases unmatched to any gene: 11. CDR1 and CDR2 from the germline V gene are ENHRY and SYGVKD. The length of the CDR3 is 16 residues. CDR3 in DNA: TGTGCCATCAGTCGGACTAGCGGGAAGTATGAAAGTGAGCAGTTCTTC. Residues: CAISRTSGKYESEQFF.

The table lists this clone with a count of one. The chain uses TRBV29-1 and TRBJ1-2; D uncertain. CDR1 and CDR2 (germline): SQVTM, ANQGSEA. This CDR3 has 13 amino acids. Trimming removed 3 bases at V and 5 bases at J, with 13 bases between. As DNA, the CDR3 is TGCAGCGTTGATCGGACTGCGACTTATGGCTACACCTTC. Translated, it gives CSVDRTATYGYTF.